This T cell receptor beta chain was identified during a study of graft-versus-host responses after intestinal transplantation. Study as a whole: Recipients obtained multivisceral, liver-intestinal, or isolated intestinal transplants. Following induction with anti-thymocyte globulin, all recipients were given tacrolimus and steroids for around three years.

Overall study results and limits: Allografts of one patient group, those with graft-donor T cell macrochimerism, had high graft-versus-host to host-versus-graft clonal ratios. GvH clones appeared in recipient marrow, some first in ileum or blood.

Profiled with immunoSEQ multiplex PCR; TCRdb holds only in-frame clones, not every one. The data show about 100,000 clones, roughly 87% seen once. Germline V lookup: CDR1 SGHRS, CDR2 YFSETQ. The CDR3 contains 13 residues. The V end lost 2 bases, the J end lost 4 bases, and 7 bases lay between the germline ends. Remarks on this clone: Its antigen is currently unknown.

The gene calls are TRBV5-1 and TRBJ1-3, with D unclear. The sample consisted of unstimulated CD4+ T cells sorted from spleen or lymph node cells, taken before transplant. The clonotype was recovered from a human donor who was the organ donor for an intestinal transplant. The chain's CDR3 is CASSFTEGNTIYF. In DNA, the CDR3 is TGCGCCAGCAGCTTTACAGAAGGAAACACCATATATTTT.